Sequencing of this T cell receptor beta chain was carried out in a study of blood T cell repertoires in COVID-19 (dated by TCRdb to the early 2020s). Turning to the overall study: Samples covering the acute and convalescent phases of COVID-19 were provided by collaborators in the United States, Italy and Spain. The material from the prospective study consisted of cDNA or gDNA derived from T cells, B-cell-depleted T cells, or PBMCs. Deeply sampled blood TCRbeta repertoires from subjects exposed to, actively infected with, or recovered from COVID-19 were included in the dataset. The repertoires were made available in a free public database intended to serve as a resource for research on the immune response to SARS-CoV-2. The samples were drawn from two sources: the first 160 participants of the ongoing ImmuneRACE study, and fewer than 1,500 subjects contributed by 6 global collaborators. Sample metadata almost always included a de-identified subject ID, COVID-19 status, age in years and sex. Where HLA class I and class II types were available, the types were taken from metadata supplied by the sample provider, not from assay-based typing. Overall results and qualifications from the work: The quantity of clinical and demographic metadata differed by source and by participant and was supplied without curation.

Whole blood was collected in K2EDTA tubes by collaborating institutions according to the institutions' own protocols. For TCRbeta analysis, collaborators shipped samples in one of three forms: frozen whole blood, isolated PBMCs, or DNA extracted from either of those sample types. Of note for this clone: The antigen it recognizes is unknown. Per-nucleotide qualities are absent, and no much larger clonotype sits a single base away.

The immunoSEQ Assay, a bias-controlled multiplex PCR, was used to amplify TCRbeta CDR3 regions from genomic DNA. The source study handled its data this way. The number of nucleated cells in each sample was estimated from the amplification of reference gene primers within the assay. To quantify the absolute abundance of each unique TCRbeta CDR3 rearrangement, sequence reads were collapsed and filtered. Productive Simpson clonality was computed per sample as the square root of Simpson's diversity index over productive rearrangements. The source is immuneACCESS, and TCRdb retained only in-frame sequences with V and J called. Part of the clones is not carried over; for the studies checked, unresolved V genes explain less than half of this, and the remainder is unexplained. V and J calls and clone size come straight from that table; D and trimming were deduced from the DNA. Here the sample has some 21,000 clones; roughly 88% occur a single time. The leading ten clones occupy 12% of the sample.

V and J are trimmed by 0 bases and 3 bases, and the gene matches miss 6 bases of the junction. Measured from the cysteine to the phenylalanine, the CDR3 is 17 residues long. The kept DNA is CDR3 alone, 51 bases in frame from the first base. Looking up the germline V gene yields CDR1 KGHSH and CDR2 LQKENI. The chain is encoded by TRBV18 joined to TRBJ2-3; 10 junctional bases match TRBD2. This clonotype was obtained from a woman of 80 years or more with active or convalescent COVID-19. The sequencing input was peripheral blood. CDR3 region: CASSPPAAGGQTDTQYF. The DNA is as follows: TGTGCCAGCTCACCACCGGCAGCGGGGGGGCAGACAGATACGCAGTATTTT.